This passage covers 4 T cell receptor beta chains from one sample sequenced in a study of technical replicates of blood from a few donors. TCRdb keeps only in-frame clones here, not all; method: immunoSEQ multiplex PCR. The sample lists some 77,000 clones; 90% to 95% were seen once. Input material: T cells isolated from PBMCs. The receptors here all came from a human donor in good health.

This sequence joins TRBV7-2 and TRBJ2-1; 11 bases are a match to TRBD2. Trimming took 5 bases from V and 8 from J; bases not matched to a gene: 8. Per germline, CDR1 SGHTA and CDR2 FQGNSA. This CDR3 region has 15 residues. Here the CDR3 reads CASSQIASGRYEQFF. CDR3 coding DNA: TGTGCCAGCAGCCAAATAGCTAGCGGGAGGTATGAGCAGTTCTTC.

V is TRBV4-3 and J is TRBJ2-5, with a possible D match to TRBD2 (5 bases). In germline, CDR1 is LGHNA, CDR2 YSLEER. The V end lost 0 bases, the J end lost 4 bases, and 9 bases lay between the germline ends. CDR3 length equals 14 residues. This CDR3 reads CASSQERAVETQYF. The CDR3 DNA is TGCGCCAGCAGCCAAGAGAGGGCGGTAGAGACCCAGTACTTC.

The chain uses TRBV5-1 and TRBJ2-1; 13 nucleotides align to TRBD2. CDR1 and CDR2 (germline): SGHRS, YFSETQ. The length of the CDR3 is 15 residues. V shed 3 bases, J shed 8 bases, and the junction held 5 bases outside the gene matches. CDR3 sequence: CASSYLLAGGDEQFF. The CDR3 bases are TGCGCCAGCAGCTATTTACTAGCGGGAGGGGATGAGCAGTTCTTC.

The chain couples TRBV7-8 to TRBJ2-4; tentative D call: TRBD2 (6 bases). CDR1 SGHVS and CDR2 FQNEAQ come from the germline V gene. The CDR3 spans 15 residues. The V end was cut by 5 bases, the J end by 2 bases, with 13 bases between. As DNA, the CDR3 is TGTGCCAGCAGCCTCGGGCGGGGACCCAAAAACATTCAGTACTTC. This sequence encodes CASSLGRGPKNIQYF.